This T cell receptor beta chain appears in the sequencing data of a study of read filtering for tumor transcriptome and immune sequencing. From roughly 390 ng of RNA, a library with molecular barcoded alpha/delta and beta/gamma adaptors was made. TCRdb re-analysed the reads in MiXCR, keeping a single row per CDR3 protein. The table includes some 48,000 distinct CDR3 sequences, roughly 18% detected once. This clonotype came up a few times. Germline V lookup: CDR1 MNHEY, CDR2 SVGAGI. The V end was cut by 6 bases, the J end by 0 bases, with 19 bases between. CDR3 length equals 17 residues. Sequencing was performed on a population of CD138-negative cells sorted from bone marrow. This clonotype originated in a donor aged 40 or older with multiple myeloma. This rearrangement joins TRBV6-5 to TRBJ2-3, with TRBD2 as a possible D gene (6 bases). This CDR3 reads CASRGTPTVSSTDTQYF. The CDR3 DNA sequence: TGTGCCAGCAGGGGGACTCCTACCGTATCTAGCACAGATACGCAGTATTTT.